This TCR beta chain was captured by sequencing in a study of blood T cell repertoires in COVID-19. Study details: Donors in the United States, Italy and Spain gave samples during acute or convalescent COVID-19. In each case, the material was cDNA or gDNA derived from T cells, B-cell-depleted T cells, or PBMCs.

Authors' analysis steps: Reference gene primer amplification in the assay estimated nucleated cell counts. Here immunoSEQ multiplex PCR was the method, and the copy in TCRdb shows in-frame clones only, minus some. The V and J calls and clone size were taken over from that table, and D and trimming were inferred from the DNA. This table has more than 200,000 clones, around 90% appearing once. CDR3 length: 17 residues. Germline assignment: CDR1 LGHNA and CDR2 YSLEER. Trimming left V 6 bases short and J 4 bases short, with 22 bases between. This TCR was recovered from a human donor in a cohort sampled during active COVID-19. The rearrangement links TRBV4-3 to TRBJ1-3, with D possibly being TRBD1 (6 bases). The sample taken for sequencing was peripheral blood. The CDR3 sequence is CASSHSRLGARGNTIYF. CDR3 sequence (DNA): TGCGCCAGCAGTCATTCCCGGCTGGGGGCAAGAGGAAACACCATATATTTT.